The 5 T cell receptor beta chains below come from one sample, sequenced in a study of T cells in Graves' hyperthyroidism and ophthalmopathy. TCR beta CDR3 region amplification was performed from RNA transcripts. A first-round RT-PCR of the TCR CDR3 used the HTBI primer set. TCRdb reprocessed the multiplex PCR reads with MiXCR, giving one entry per CDR3 protein. The data show hundreds of thousands of distinct CDR3 sequences, with 12% to 15% seen just once and approximately 13% held by the top ten. Sequenced sample: blood. All receptors come from a middle-aged woman with Graves' hyperthyroidism.

This clonotype was detected only a few times. The V gene is TRBV7-9, the J gene TRBJ1-1; D possibly corresponds to TRBD1 (5 bases). The CDR3 consists of 17 residues. Germline CDR1 reads SEHNR; CDR2 reads FQNEAQ (reference sequence). With 3 bases removed from V and 1 base from J, the gap between germline ends came to 18 bases. The CDR3 DNA is TGTGCCAGCAGCTTTGGGCAGGGAGGTTCGACGAACACTGAAGCTTTCTTT. Protein sequence: CASSFGQGGSTNTEAFF.

This clonotype was counted between two and nine times. The gene calls are TRBV6-1 and TRBJ1-1, with D maybe TRBD1 (6 bases). With 10 bases removed from V and 4 bases from J, the gap between germline ends came to 16 bases. Germline lookup yields CDR1 MNHNS and CDR2 SASEGT. This CDR3 comprises 13 residues. The CDR3 sequence is CATAGVRVTEAFF. The CDR3, as DNA: TGTGCCACCGCAGGGGTGAGGGTCACTGAAGCTTTCTTT.

The V call is TRBV29-1, the J call TRBJ1-2, with D possibly TRBD1 on 5 matching bases. With 1 base removed from V and 4 bases from J, the gap between germline ends came to 13 bases. The CDR3 spans 14 residues. Germline values: CDR1 SQVTM, CDR2 ANQGSEA. CDR3 residues: CSVEGRGASYGYTF. The DNA for the CDR3 is TGCAGCGTTGAAGGCCGTGGGGCGAGCTATGGCTACACCTTC.

This clonotype was seen a few times. A much larger clone sits a single nucleotide away, making a read error possible. This sequence joins TRBV11-2 and TRBJ2-2; weak D call: TRBD2 (6 bases). CDR3 length equals 15 residues. Per germline, CDR1 SGHAT and CDR2 FQNNGV. The CDR3 protein is CASSLRTTTTGGLFF. Written as DNA, the CDR3 is TGTGCCAGCAGCTTACGGACCACCACTACCGGGGGGCTGTTTTTT.

This clonotype was seen a few times. The chain links TRBV18 to TRBJ1-6, with 7 bases fitting TRBD1. The CDR3 runs 17 residues. Germline CDR1 KGHSH, CDR2 LQKENI. The ends lost 6 bases at V and 10 bases at J; junction bases unmatched: 18. Here the CDR3 reads CASSTTDRIAPYSPLHF. The CDR3 DNA sequence: TGTGCCAGCTCTACTACGGACAGGATCGCCCCGTACTCACCCCTCCACTTT.